The rows below give T cell receptor beta chains drawn from one sample of a study of blood T cells in healthy people across ages. TCRdb independently ran MiXCR on the 5' RACE reads; one entry per CDR3 protein. The sample holds hundreds of thousands of distinct CDR3 sequences, 52% seen once. The sequenced material came from blood. These receptors were obtained from an elderly woman in good health. Each CDR3 is given with its conserved first and last residue. The D gene is left open where the match is weak. Expanded clones get a size class; other rows say once, few or many, or leave the size out.

J	V	size	D	CDR3	DNA
TRBJ2-1	TRBV6-4	many	-	CASSEDRGEQFF	TGTGCCAGCAGTGAGGACCGGGGTGAGCAGTTCTTC
TRBJ2-1	TRBV11-3	-	TRBD2	CASSLAGGPNDEQFF	TGTGCCAGCAGCTTAGCGGGGGGGCCGAACGATGAGCAGTTCTTC
TRBJ2-7	TRBV20-1	-	-	CSARIGRQYF	TGCAGTGCTAGAATCGGCCGCCAGTACTTC
TRBJ1-5	TRBV20-1	many	-	CSALGGDQPQHF	TGCAGTGCCCTGGGCGGGGATCAGCCCCAGCATTTT
TRBJ2-1	TRBV19	-	-	CASSKIYNEQFF	TGTGCCAGTAGTAAAATTTACAATGAGCAGTTCTTC
TRBJ2-5	TRBV6-2/TRBV6-3	many	TRBD1	CASTYLTRTGEETQYF	TGTGCCAGCACTTACCTGACCCGGACAGGGGAGGAGACCCAGTACTTC
TRBJ2-1	TRBV7-3	few	TRBD2	CASSPGPSGHYNEQFF	TGTGCCAGCAGCCCGGGGCCTAGCGGGCATTACAATGAGCAGTTCTTC
TRBJ2-6	TRBV6-4	many	-	CASSDSQLSGANVLTF	TGTGCCAGCAGTGACAGTCAGCTCTCTGGGGCCAACGTCCTGACTTTC
TRBJ1-1	TRBV29-1	few	-	CSVVRNTEVFF	TGCAGCGTTGTGAGGAACACTGAAGTTTTCTTT
TRBJ1-5	TRBV23-1	-	-	CRVGGFQPQHF	TGCAGAGTTGGAGGATTCCAGCCCCAGCATTTT
TRBJ2-7	TRBV12-3/TRBV12-4	many	-	CASSHLGSYEQYF	TGTGCCAGCAGTCATTTGGGTTCCTACGAGCAGTACTTC
TRBJ2-3	TRBV3-1	many	-	CASSEEVLASTDTQYF	TGTGCCAGCAGCGAAGAGGTTCTAGCTAGCACAGATACGCAGTATTTT
TRBJ2-5	TRBV20-1	-	TRBD1	CSATDRVLWTQYF	TGCAGTGCTACCGACAGGGTTTTATGGACCCAGTACTTC
TRBJ2-2	TRBV7-3	-	-	CASRATLNTGELFF	TGTGCCAGCAGGGCCACGCTTAACACCGGGGAGCTGTTTTTT
TRBJ1-1	TRBV28	few	-	CASSFPPYPVTEAFF	TGTGCCAGCAGTTTCCCCCCATACCCGGTTACTGAAGCTTTCTTT
TRBJ1-5	TRBV6-5	-	-	CASLRLDGHQPQHF	TGTGCCAGCCTCAGGTTGGACGGGCATCAGCCCCAGCATTTT
TRBJ2-3	TRBV5-1	-	-	CASSLRDRQFHTQYF	TGCGCCAGCAGCTTAAGAGACCGACAATTTCATACGCAGTATTTT
TRBJ2-1	TRBV5-6	many	-	CASSPGHSYNEQFF	TGTGCCAGCAGCCCGGGACACTCCTACAATGAGCAGTTCTTC
TRBJ2-1	TRBV20-1	once	-	CSAIEEGNEQFF	TGCAGTGCGATAGAGGAAGGCAATGAGCAGTTCTTC
TRBJ2-4	TRBV3-1	-	-	CASSQGSTDIQYF	TGTGCCAGCAGCCAAGGTTCAACGGACATTCAGTACTTC
TRBJ1-5	TRBV28	-	-	CASSSPGNRRAQHF	TGTGCCAGCAGTTCCCCGGGAAACCGACGTGCCCAGCATTTT
TRBJ2-5	TRBV6-2/TRBV6-3	many	-	CASSYSSETPGETQYF	TGTGCCAGCAGTTATTCTAGCGAGACCCCTGGGGAGACCCAGTACTTC
TRBJ1-2	TRBV20-1	few	TRBD1	CSAMGEGAVGYTF	TGCAGTGCTATGGGGGAGGGGGCTGTTGGCTACACCTTC
TRBJ2-2	TRBV7-3	-	TRBD1	CASSRTGTGELFF	TGTGCCAGCAGCCGGACAGGGACCGGGGAGCTGTTTTTT
TRBJ2-4	TRBV7-9	few	-	CASSPSASWEQYF	TGTGCCAGCAGCCCGAGCGCGAGTTGGGAGCAGTACTTC
TRBJ2-7	TRBV10-3	-	-	CALRGDSYEQYF	TGTGCCCTCAGGGGGGACAGCTACGAGCAGTACTTC
TRBJ1-6	TRBV27	-	TRBD1	CATREGQYNSPLHF	TGTGCCACCCGGGAGGGACAGTATAATTCACCCCTCCACTTT
TRBJ1-2	TRBV5-1	-	-	CASSSGLPPYGYTF	TGCGCCAGCAGCTCAGGGCTCCCTCCTTATGGCTACACCTTC
TRBJ2-7	TRBV25-1	-	-	CASSEGNRVTYEQYF	TGTGCCAGCAGTGAAGGGAACAGGGTAACCTACGAGCAGTACTTC
TRBJ2-1	TRBV6-2/TRBV6-3	once	TRBD2	CASSALGLAVSYNEQFF	TGTGCCAGCAGTGCCCTAGGACTAGCGGTCTCCTACAATGAGCAGTTCTTC
TRBJ2-2	TRBV7-2	few	-	CASRNRVTVGTGELFF	TGTGCCAGCAGGAATAGGGTGACAGTCGGTACCGGGGAGCTGTTTTTT
TRBJ2-3	TRBV5-1	few	TRBD2	CASSLVRWTSGTSTDTQYF	TGCGCCAGCAGCTTGGTTCGGTGGACTAGCGGTACTAGCACAGATACGCAGTATTTT
TRBJ2-2	TRBV12-3/TRBV12-4	-	-	CASSLAPGELFF	TGTGCCAGCAGTTTGGCACCCGGGGAGCTGTTTTTT
TRBJ1-2	TRBV2	-	-	CASSETDSGYTF	TGTGCCAGCAGTGAAACTGACTCTGGCTACACCTTC
TRBJ1-2	TRBV6-1	once	TRBD1	CASSETQGDYGYTF	TGTGCCAGCAGTGAAACCCAGGGGGACTATGGCTACACCTTC
TRBJ2-5	TRBV12-3/TRBV12-4	few	TRBD2	CASTRTSEETQYF	TGTGCCAGCACCAGGACTAGCGAAGAGACCCAGTACTTC